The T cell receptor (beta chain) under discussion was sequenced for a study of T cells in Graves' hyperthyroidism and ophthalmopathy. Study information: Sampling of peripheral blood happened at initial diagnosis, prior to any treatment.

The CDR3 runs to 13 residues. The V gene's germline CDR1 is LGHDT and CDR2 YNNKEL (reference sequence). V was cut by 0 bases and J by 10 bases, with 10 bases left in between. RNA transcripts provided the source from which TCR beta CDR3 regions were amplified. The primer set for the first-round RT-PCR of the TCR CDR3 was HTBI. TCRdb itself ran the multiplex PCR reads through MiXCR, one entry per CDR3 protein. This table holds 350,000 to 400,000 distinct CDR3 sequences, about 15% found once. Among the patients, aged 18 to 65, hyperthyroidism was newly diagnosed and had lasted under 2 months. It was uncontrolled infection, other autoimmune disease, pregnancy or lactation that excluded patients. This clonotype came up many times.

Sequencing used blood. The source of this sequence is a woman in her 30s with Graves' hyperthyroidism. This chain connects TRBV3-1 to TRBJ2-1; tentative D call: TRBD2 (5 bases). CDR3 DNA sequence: TGTGCCAGCAGCCAAGATCAAGGACTCGAGCAGTTCTTC. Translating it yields CASSQDQGLEQFF.